This TCR beta chain was retrieved from a study of beta chain features in type 1 diabetes. Study-level findings and limits: A definitive answer on HLA type influencing TCRB rearrangement was not reached here. Type 1 diabetes patients had TCRB CDR3s that were shorter (moderately but significantly so) in all four CD4+ subsets. Cells carrying high TCR expression could end up over-represented when cDNA is sequenced.

Isolation of CD4+ naive, central memory, regulatory and stem cell-like memory cells was achieved by sorting via CD45RO/CCR7/CD25/CD127/CD95/CD27. This clone has a handful of counts. Its antigen is not known. The same CDR3 also results from other DNA sequences found in this sample. Every bit of the isolated RNA underwent reverse transcription, so sequencing read expressed TCRB transcripts. Read counts averaged around 3.6 million for samples of naive, central memory and regulatory T cells. TCRdb's copy holds only in-frame clones and misses some; the assay was immunoSEQ multiplex PCR. The table has 300,000 or so clones, approximately 9.7% seen once. Sequencing was performed on central memory CD4+ T cells from blood. This TCR was sampled from a man younger than 45 with type 1 diabetes.

In DNA form, the CDR3 reads TGTGCCAGCAGCTTAGGGTCTACTCCCAATCAGCCCCAGCATTTT. Amino acid sequence: CASSLGSTPNQPQHF. The chain carries TRBV11-2 and TRBJ1-5, with unresolved D. This CDR3 spans 15 amino acids. V lost 1 base, J lost 3 bases, and 10 bases lay in between. Germline-derived CDR1 and CDR2 are SGHAT and FQNNGV.